This T cell receptor beta chain appears in the sequencing data of a study of vaccination and CD4 T cells after COVID-19. General study findings and limits: Among reactive clones from convalescent patients, a median around 90% appeared only post-vaccination. Convalescent patients' clones that were vaccine-specific were spike mono-reactive in 304 of 307 cases.

This clonotype is judged large. Its antigen is not known. Researchers used the Oncomine TCR Beta short-read assay to sequence DNA from cultured CD4+ T cells. Each CDR3 protein is one row after TCRdb ran MiXCR on the PCR reads. The sample contains just over 15,000 distinct CDR3 sequences, roughly three fifths of which appear only once. Treatment given: 10-day PBMC culture with coronavirus spike peptide pools or control peptides (ViraFEST assay). Expansion of antigen-specific T cells with peptide pools by ViraFEST preceded sequencing of TCRs. The CDR3 has 14 residues. V gave up 2 bases and J gave up 5 bases; unmatched junction bases: 3. CDR1 DFQATT and CDR2 SNEGSKA come from the germline V gene (reference sequence).

The specimen sequenced was CD4+ T cells from blood, cultured in vitro. The clonotype comes from a human donor who had recovered from COVID-19. V and J are TRBV20-1 and TRBJ2-1, with TRBD2 identical over 10 bases. Here the CDR3 reads CSARLAGEDNEQFF. The CDR3 DNA reads TGCAGTGCTAGACTAGCGGGAGAGGACAATGAGCAGTTCTTC.